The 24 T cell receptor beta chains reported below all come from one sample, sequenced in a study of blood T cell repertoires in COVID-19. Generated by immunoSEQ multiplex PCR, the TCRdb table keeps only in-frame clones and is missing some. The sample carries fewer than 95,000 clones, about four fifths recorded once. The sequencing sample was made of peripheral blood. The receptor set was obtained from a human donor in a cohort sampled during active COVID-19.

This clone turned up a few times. The CDR3 reads CASSLSGGASNEQFF. The CDR3 DNA follows: TGCGCCAGCAGCCTTAGCGGGGGGGCCTCGAATGAGCAGTTCTTC. V and J are TRBV5-1 and TRBJ2-1; 11 bases are shared with TRBD2. The V gene's germline CDR1 is SGHRS and CDR2 YFSETQ. The length of the CDR3 is 15 residues. V lost 4 bases to trimming and J lost 7 bases; unmatched junction nucleotides: 7.

Here the CDR3 reads CASSDGQGVRMRYTEAFF. In DNA, the CDR3 is TGCGCCAGCAGCGATGGACAGGGGGTGAGGATGAGGTACACTGAAGCTTTCTTT. V is TRBV5-1 and J is TRBJ1-1, with 10 positions matching TRBD1. V was pared by 4 bases and J by 3 bases, with 15 bases of the junction left unmatched. The CDR3 sequence is 18 residues long. The V gene's germline CDR1 is SGHRS and CDR2 YFSETQ.

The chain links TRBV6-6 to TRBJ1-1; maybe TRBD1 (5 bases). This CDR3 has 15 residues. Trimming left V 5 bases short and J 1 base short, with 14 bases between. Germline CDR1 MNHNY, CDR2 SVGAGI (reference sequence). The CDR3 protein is CASSPRMTANTEAFF. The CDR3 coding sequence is TGTGCCAGCAGTCCCCGCATGACAGCGAACACTGAAGCTTTCTTT.

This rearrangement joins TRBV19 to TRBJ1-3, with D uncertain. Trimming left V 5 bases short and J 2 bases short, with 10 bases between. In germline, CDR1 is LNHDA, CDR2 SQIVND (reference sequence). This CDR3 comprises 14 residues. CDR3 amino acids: CASSPQRAGNTIYF. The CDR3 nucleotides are TGTGCCAGTAGTCCACAGCGGGCTGGAAACACCATATATTTT.

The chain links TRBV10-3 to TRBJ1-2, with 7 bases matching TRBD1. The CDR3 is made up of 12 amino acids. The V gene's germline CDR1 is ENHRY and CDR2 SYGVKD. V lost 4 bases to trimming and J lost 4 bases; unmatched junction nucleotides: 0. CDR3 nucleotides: TGTGCCATCAGTGGACAGGGCTATGGCTACACCTTC. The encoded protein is CAISGQGYGYTF.

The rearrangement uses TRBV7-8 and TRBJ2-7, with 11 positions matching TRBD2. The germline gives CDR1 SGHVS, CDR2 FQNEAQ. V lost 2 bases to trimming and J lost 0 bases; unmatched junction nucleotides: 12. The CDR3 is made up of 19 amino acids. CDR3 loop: CASSLRPTSGEYHSYEQYF. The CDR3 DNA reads TGTGCCAGCAGCTTAAGACCGACTAGCGGGGAATACCACTCCTACGAGCAGTACTTC.

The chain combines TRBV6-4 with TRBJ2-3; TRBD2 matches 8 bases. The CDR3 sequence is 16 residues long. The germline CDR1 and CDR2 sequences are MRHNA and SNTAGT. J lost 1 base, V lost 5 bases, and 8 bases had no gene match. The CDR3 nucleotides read TGTGCCAGCAGTCCCTCTAGTAGCGGGGGCACAGATACGCAGTATTTT. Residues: CASSPSSSGGTDTQYF.

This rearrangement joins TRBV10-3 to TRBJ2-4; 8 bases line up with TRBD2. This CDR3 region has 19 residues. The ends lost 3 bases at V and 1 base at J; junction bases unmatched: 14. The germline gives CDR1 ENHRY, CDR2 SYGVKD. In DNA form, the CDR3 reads TGTGCCATCAGTGAACACGAGGTCTTCGGCGGGGGGGCCAAAAACATTCAGTACTTC. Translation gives CAISEHEVFGGGAKNIQYF.

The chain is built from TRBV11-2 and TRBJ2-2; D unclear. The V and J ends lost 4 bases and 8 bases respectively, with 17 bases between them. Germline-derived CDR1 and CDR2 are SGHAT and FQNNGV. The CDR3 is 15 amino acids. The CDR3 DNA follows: TGTGCCAGCAGCTCCCTCTCGGCGCGCGGTGGGGAGCTGTTTTTT. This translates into CASSSLSARGGELFF.

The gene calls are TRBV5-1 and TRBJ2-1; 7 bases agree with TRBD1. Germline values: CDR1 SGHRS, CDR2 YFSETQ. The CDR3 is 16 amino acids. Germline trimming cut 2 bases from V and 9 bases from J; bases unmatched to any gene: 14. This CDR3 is CASSFGSDRVRSEQFF. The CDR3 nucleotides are TGCGCCAGCAGCTTTGGATCCGACAGGGTTCGTAGTGAGCAGTTCTTC.

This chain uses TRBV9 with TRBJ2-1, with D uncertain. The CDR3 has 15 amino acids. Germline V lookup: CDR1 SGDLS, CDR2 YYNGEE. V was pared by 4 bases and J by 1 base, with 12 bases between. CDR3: CASSPTRLSYNEQFF. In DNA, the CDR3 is TGTGCCAGCAGCCCCACGAGGTTGTCCTACAATGAGCAGTTCTTC.

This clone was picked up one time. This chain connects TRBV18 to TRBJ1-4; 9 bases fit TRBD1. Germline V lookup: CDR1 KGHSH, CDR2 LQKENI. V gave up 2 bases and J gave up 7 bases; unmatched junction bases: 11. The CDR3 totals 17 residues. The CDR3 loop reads CASSPISGTGRTEKLFF. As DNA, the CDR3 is TGTGCCAGCTCACCAATATCCGGGACAGGGAGGACTGAAAAACTGTTTTTT.

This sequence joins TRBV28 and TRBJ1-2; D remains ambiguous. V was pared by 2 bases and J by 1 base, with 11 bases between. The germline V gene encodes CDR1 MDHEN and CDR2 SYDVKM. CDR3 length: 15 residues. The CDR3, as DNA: TGTGCCAGCAGTTTAGTGTCTCCGTATAACTATGGCTACACCTTC. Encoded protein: CASSLVSPYNYGYTF.

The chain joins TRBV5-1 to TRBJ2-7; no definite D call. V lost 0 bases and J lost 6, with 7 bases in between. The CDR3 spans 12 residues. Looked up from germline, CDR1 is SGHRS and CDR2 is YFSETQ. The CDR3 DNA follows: TGCGCCAGCAGCTTGGAGCTCTCCGAGCAGTACTTC. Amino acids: CASSLELSEQYF.

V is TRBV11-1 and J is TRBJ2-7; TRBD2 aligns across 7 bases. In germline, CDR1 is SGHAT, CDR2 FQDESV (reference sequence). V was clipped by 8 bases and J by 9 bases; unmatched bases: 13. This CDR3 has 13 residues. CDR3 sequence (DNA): TGTGCCAGCCAGCGGGACCAAAGGTTTGGGCAGTACTTC. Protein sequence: CASQRDQRFGQYF.

CDR3 bases: TGTGCCAGTAGTATTAGCGTCGGGACAGGGGGAACTGAGCAGTTCTTC. The encoded protein is CASSISVGTGGTEQFF. The genes are TRBV19 and TRBJ2-1, with 11 bases aligning to TRBD1. Germline CDR1 is LNHDA and CDR2 is SQIVND (reference sequence). The V and J ends lost 3 bases and 9 bases, in that order; junction bases with no gene match: 10. The CDR3 is 16 residues long.

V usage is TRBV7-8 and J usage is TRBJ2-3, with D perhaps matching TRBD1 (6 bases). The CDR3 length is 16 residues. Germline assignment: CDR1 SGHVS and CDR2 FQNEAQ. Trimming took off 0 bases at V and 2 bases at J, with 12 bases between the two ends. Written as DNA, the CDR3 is TGTGCCAGCAGCTTAGCGCTGGGGGCGATCACAGATACGCAGTATTTT. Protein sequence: CASSLALGAITDTQYF.

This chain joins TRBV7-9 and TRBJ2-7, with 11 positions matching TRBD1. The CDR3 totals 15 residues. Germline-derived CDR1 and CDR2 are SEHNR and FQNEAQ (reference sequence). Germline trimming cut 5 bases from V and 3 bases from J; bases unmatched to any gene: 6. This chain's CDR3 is CASSRGQGAIYEQYF. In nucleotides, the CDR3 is TGTGCCAGCAGCCGAGGACAGGGGGCCATCTACGAGCAGTACTTC.

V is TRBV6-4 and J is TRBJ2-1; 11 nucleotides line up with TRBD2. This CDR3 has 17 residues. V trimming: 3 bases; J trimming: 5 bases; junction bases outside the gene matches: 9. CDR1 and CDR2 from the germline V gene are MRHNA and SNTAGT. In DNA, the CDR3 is TGTGCCAGCAGTGAATTTTTTAGCGGGGGGGCCCACAATGAGCAGTTCTTC. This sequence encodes CASSEFFSGGAHNEQFF.

CDR3 nucleotide sequence: TGTGCCAGCAGCGTAGGGACAGGGGGCCGAAATGAGCAGTTCTTC. This encodes CASSVGTGGRNEQFF. This chain connects TRBV9 to TRBJ2-1, with 11 nucleotides matching TRBD1. The CDR3 has 15 amino acids. V was clipped by 0 bases and J by 7 bases; unmatched bases: 3. Per the germline V gene, CDR1 is SGDLS and CDR2 is YYNGEE.

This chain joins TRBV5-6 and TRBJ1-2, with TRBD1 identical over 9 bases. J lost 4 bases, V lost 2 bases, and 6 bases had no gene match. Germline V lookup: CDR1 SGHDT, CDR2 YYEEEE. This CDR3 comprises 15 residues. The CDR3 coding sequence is TGTGCCAGCAGCTTCCGGGACAGGGCTTTCTATGGCTACACCTTC. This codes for CASSFRDRAFYGYTF.

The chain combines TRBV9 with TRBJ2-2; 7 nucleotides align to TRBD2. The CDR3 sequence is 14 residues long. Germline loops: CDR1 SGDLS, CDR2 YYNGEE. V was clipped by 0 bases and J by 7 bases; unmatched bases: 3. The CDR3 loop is CASSVGGRGGELFF. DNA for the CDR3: TGTGCCAGCAGCGTAGGAGGGAGGGGCGGGGAGCTGTTTTTT.

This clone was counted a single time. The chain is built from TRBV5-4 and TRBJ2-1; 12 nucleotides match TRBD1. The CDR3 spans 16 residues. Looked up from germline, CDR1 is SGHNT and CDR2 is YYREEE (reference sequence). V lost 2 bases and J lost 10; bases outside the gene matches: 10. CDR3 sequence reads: CASSLGPGQGALEQFF. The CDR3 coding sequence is TGTGCCAGCAGCTTAGGACCGGGACAGGGGGCTTTGGAGCAGTTCTTC. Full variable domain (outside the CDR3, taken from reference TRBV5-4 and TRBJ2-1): ETGVTQSPTHLIKTRGQQVTLRCSSQSGHNTVSWYQQALGQGPQFIFQYYREEENGRGNFPPRFSGLQFPNYSSELNVNALELDDSALYLCASSLGPGQGALEQFFGPGTRLTVL.

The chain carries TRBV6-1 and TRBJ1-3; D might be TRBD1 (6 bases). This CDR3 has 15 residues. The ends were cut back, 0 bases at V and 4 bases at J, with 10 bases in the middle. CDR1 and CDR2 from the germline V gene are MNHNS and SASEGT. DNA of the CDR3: TGTGCCAGCAGTGAAGCGCGGGGGCGAGGAAACACCATATATTTT. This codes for CASSEARGRGNTIYF.